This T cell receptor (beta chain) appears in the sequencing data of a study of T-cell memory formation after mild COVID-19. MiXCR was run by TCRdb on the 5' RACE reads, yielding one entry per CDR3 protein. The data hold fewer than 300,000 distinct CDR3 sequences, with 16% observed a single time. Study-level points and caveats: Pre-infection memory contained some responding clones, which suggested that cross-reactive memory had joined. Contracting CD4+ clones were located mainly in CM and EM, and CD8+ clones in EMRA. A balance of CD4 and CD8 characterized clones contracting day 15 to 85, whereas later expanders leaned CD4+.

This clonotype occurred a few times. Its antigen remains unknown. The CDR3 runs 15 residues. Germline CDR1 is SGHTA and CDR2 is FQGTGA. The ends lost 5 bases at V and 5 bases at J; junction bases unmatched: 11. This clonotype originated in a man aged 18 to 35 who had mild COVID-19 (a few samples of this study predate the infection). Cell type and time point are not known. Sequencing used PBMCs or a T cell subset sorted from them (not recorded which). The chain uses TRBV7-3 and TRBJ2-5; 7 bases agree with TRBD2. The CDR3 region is CASSPQAGMFETQYF. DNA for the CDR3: TGTGCCAGCAGCCCTCAAGCGGGGATGTTTGAGACCCAGTACTTC.